Presented here are 27 T cell receptor beta chains from one specimen sequenced in a study of glioma-infiltrating T cells after dendritic cell vaccination. Some clones are missing from TCRdb's copy, which holds only in-frame ones; the method was immunoSEQ multiplex PCR. The sample shows about 87,000 clones, 80% to 90% of them seen only once. Material: blood, obtained before dendritic cell vaccination. Receptors were obtained from a human donor with glioblastoma.

V usage is TRBV4-1 and J usage is TRBJ1-2; tentatively, D is TRBD1 (6 bases). Germline V gene data show CDR1 as MGHRA and CDR2 as YSYEKL. The germline V and J ends were trimmed by 2 bases and 7 bases, with 14 bases remaining between them. CDR3 length equals 14 residues. CDR3 bases: TGCGCCAGCAGCCAACCGGGAACAGGGAGTGGCTACACCTTC. It codes for CASSQPGTGSGYTF.

The gene calls are TRBV27 and TRBJ1-1; 7 bases fit TRBD1. CDR3 length: 14 amino acids. Per the germline V gene, CDR1 is MNHEY and CDR2 is SMNVEV (reference sequence). V lost 5 bases to trimming and J lost 6 bases; unmatched junction nucleotides: 9. CDR3 region: CASSPYWQGAEAFF. In DNA form, the CDR3 reads TGTGCCAGCAGTCCCTATTGGCAGGGGGCTGAAGCTTTCTTT.

The CDR3 nucleotides are TGTGCCAGCAGCTTATCGCGGGGAGATACGCAGTATTTT. Protein product: CASSLSRGDTQYF. The rearrangement uses TRBV7-3 and TRBJ2-3; D may be TRBD2 (6 bases). Trimming removed 2 bases at V and 5 bases at J, with 8 bases between. Per germline, CDR1 SGHTA and CDR2 FQGTGA. The CDR3 totals 13 residues.

As concerns this clone: Within the sample, other DNA sequences also encode this same CDR3. The chain uses TRBV30 and TRBJ2-3; TRBD2 matches 11 bases. Germline loops: CDR1 GTSNPN, CDR2 SVGIG (reference sequence). The CDR3 spans 15 residues. With V trimmed by 5 bases and J by 6 bases, 10 bases remained unmatched. In nucleotides, the CDR3 is TGTGCCTGGCGTTTTAGCGGGGGGGGGATGGATACGCAGTATTTT. Translated: CAWRFSGGGMDTQYF.

There are a few counts of this clone. This chain connects TRBV5-1 to TRBJ2-1; D unclear. The V end lost 0 bases, the J end lost 0 bases, and 13 bases lay between the germline ends. Germline lookup yields CDR1 SGHRS and CDR2 YFSETQ. The CDR3 spans 17 residues. In nucleotides, the CDR3 is TGCGCCAGCAGCTTGGATCTGAGGCGTGGCTCCTACAATGAGCAGTTCTTC. Translation gives CASSLDLRRGSYNEQFF.

This chain connects TRBV5-1 to TRBJ2-1, with D possibly TRBD2 on 6 matching bases. Germline CDR1 SGHRS, CDR2 YFSETQ. This CDR3 has 16 amino acids. V was clipped by 7 bases and J by 5 bases, with 22 bases between them. The CDR3: CASLGGTPGRNNEQFF. The CDR3 bases are TGCGCCAGCTTGGGGGGTACACCGGGAAGAAACAATGAGCAGTTCTTC.

The V and J genes are TRBV9 and TRBJ1-4, with 9 nucleotides matching TRBD1. CDR3 length: 14 amino acids. The germline V gene has CDR1 SGDLS and CDR2 YYNGEE. With V trimmed by 4 bases and J by 7 bases, 5 bases remained unmatched. The CDR3 is CASSPGQGSEKLFF. Written as DNA, the CDR3 is TGTGCCAGCAGCCCGGGACAGGGTAGTGAAAAACTGTTTTTT.

V and J are TRBV10-3 and TRBJ2-7; 8 bases fit TRBD1. This CDR3 comprises 13 residues. Germline CDR1 ENHRY, CDR2 SYGVKD. The ends lost 5 bases at V and 5 bases at J; junction bases unmatched: 5. CDR3 sequence reads: CAISQGAEDEQYF. CDR3 DNA: TGTGCCATCAGTCAGGGGGCTGAGGACGAGCAGTACTTC.

The genes are TRBV7-3 and TRBJ2-1; 10 nucleotides align to TRBD2. Per germline, CDR1 SGHTA and CDR2 FQGTGA. CDR3 length equals 14 residues. Losses at the gene ends were 5 bases for V and 8 bases for J; bases not matched to a gene: 6. The DNA for the CDR3 is TGTGCCAGCAGCCCCAGGCTAGCGGGAGATGAGCAGTTCTTC. Its translation is CASSPRLAGDEQFF.

This chain uses TRBV5-5 with TRBJ1-1, with a tentative D call TRBD1 (6 bases). Per the germline V gene, CDR1 is SGHKS and CDR2 is YYEKEE (reference sequence). This CDR3 is 14 amino acids long. Trimming took 3 bases from V and 5 from J, leaving 14 bases between them. CDR3 coding DNA: TGTGCCAGCAGCTGGGGGGGGGCCGGAACTGAAGCTTTCTTT. It specifies CASSWGGAGTEAFF. The whole variable domain, filled in from reference TRBV5-5 and TRBJ1-1, reads DAGVTQSPTHLIKTRGQQVTLRCSPISGHKSVSWYQQVLGQGPQFIFQYYEKEERGRGNFPDRFSARQFPNYSSELNVNALLLGDSALYLCASSWGGAGTEAFFGQGTRLTVV.

The rearrangement links TRBV10-3 to TRBJ2-6; 7 bases fit TRBD1. Germline V gene sequence: CDR1 ENHRY, CDR2 SYGVKD. The CDR3 loop spans 13 amino acids. V trimming: 8 bases; J trimming: 4 bases; junction bases outside the gene matches: 2. The CDR3 loop reads CAIEGAGANVLTF. The DNA of the CDR3 is TGTGCCATCGAGGGGGCCGGGGCCAACGTCCTGACTTTC.

The chain has TRBV19 and TRBJ1-2; D ambiguous. Germline CDR1 and CDR2: LNHDA and SQIVND (reference sequence). The length of the CDR3 is 14 residues. V was shortened by 3 bases and J by 4 bases, with 12 bases between the two germline ends. This CDR3 is CASSIPGGGYGYTF. CDR3 DNA sequence: TGTGCCAGTAGTATTCCCGGCGGTGGCTATGGCTACACCTTC.

The chain joins TRBV6-1 to TRBJ2-5; 7 nucleotides match TRBD2. V was pared by 3 bases and J by 4 bases, with 5 bases of the junction left unmatched. This CDR3 has 14 amino acids. Germline loops: CDR1 MNHNS, CDR2 SASEGT. The DNA of the CDR3 is TGTGCCAGCAGTGACGGCGGGAGTTTAGAGACCCAGTACTTC. This translates into CASSDGGSLETQYF.

The chain is built from TRBV9 and TRBJ1-2; D is possibly TRBD1 (6 bases). The CDR3 loop spans 14 amino acids. V dropped 3 bases and J dropped 4 bases, with 13 bases sitting between them. CDR1 and CDR2 (germline): SGDLS, YYNGEE. The CDR3 sequence is CASSARTVFYGYTF. As DNA, the CDR3 is TGTGCCAGCAGCGCAAGGACAGTTTTCTATGGCTACACCTTC.

The chain employs TRBV9 and TRBJ2-1, with no clear D. CDR1 is SGDLS and CDR2 is YYNGEE in the germline V gene. V lost 4 bases and J 6 bases, leaving 8 bases between the germline ends. The CDR3 spans 12 residues. The CDR3 loop is CASSTTINEQFF. Written as DNA, the CDR3 is TGTGCCAGCAGCACAACGATCAATGAGCAGTTCTTC.

Concerning this clone: Germline and junction disagree at one end, which may indicate a read error. This CDR3 is also generated by other DNA sequences in the sample. The chain uses TRBV7-3 and TRBJ1-1; tentatively, D is TRBD1 (5 bases). In germline, CDR1 is SGHTA, CDR2 FQGTGA. The CDR3 totals 13 residues. The DNA of the CDR3 is TGTGCCAGCAGCCTGACAGATGACACTGAAGCTTTCTTC. It codes for CASSLTDDTEAFF. Looking up the rest from reference TRBV7-3 and TRBJ1-1 gives the full variable domain: GAGVSQTPSNKVTEKGKYVELRCDPISGHTALYWYRQSLGQGPEFLIYFQGTGAADDSGLPNDRFFAVRPEGSVSTLKIQRTERGDSAVYLCASSLTDDTEAFFGQGTRLTVV.

This clone occurred a few times. The rearrangement uses TRBV9 and TRBJ2-1, with 12 bases that match TRBD1. The CDR3 runs to 22 residues. Germline V gene data show CDR1 as SGDLS and CDR2 as YYNGEE. Germline trimming cut 4 bases from V and 6 bases from J; bases unmatched to any gene: 26. CDR3 in amino acids: CASSSRPPGQGARSTEVNEQFF. In DNA form, the CDR3 reads TGTGCCAGCAGCTCCCGTCCCCCGGGACAGGGGGCGCGATCCACAGAAGTCAATGAGCAGTTCTTC.

The chain has TRBV2 and TRBJ2-6; 7 bases match TRBD2. The CDR3 has 15 residues. J gave up 2 bases and V 4 bases, and 2 bases lay outside the gene matches. The germline V gene encodes CDR1 SNHLY and CDR2 FYNNEI. CDR3 DNA sequence: TGTGCCAGCAGTGGGGGGGGTACTGGGGCCAACGTCCTGACTTTC. This gives the protein CASSGGGTGANVLTF.

The V gene is TRBV5-6, the J gene TRBJ2-5, with 7 bases lining up with TRBD2. Germline V gene data show CDR1 as SGHDT and CDR2 as YYEEEE. The CDR3 spans 15 residues. After removal of 1 base from V and 4 bases from J, the junction contained 7 bases not matched to a gene. The CDR3 here is CASSLTLAGPETQYF. CDR3 DNA: TGTGCCAGCAGCTTGACATTAGCGGGCCCAGAGACCCAGTACTTC.

The chain couples TRBV13 to TRBJ2-2, with D possibly matching TRBD1 (6 bases). This CDR3 has 15 amino acids. Germline values: CDR1 PRHDT, CDR2 FYEKMQ (reference sequence). V gave up 7 bases and J gave up 3 bases, with 15 bases separating them. Written as DNA, the CDR3 is TGTGCCAGCACATACGAGAAGGGGGACACCGGGGAGCTGTTTTTT. Translation gives CASTYEKGDTGELFF.

CDR3 coding DNA: TGCGCCAGCAGTCCATCGGGGGAGGGATGGGGTTCACCCCTCCACTTT. Translation gives CASSPSGEGWGSPLHF. This chain uses TRBV10-2 with TRBJ1-6, with D possibly TRBD1 on 5 matching bases. The V end was cut by 5 bases, the J end by 9 bases, with 20 bases between. CDR1 and CDR2 (germline): WSHSY, SAAADI. There are 16 residues in the CDR3.

This clone has only one observation. V gene TRBV19 combines with J gene TRBJ2-2; 7 nucleotides match TRBD1. The CDR3 totals 14 residues. The trim removed 4 bases at V and 4 bases at J, leaving 3 bases unmatched. Germline CDR1 LNHDA, CDR2 SQIVND (reference sequence). The CDR3 spells CASSTDRFTGELFF. CDR3 DNA sequence: TGTGCCAGTAGTACGGACAGGTTCACCGGGGAGCTGTTTTTT.

The chain couples TRBV5-6 to TRBJ2-1, with 9 bases lining up with TRBD1. Germline-derived CDR1 and CDR2 are SGHDT and YYEEEE. Germline trimming cut 4 bases from V and 5 bases from J; bases unmatched to any gene: 7. The CDR3 is 15 amino acids. The CDR3 nucleotides are TGTGCCAGCAGCCTAACCGGACAGGGGCACAATGAGCAGTTCTTC. Amino acid sequence: CASSLTGQGHNEQFF. The whole variable domain, remainder taken from reference TRBV5-6 and TRBJ2-1, is DAGVTQSPTHLIKTRGQQVTLRCSPKSGHDTVSWYQQALGQGPQFIFQYYEEEERQRGNFPDRFSGHQFPNYSSELNVNALLLGDSALYLCASSLTGQGHNEQFFGPGTRLTVL.

The CDR3 region has the DNA TGCGCCAGCAGAGTGACTAGCGGATTCGCCCAAGAGACCCAGTACTTC. It yields the protein CASRVTSGFAQETQYF. The rearrangement joins TRBV5-1 to TRBJ2-5; 9 positions match TRBD2. The CDR3 is 16 amino acids. Germline CDR1 reads SGHRS; CDR2 reads YFSETQ. The J segment lost 1 base and the V segment lost 5 bases, leaving 9 bases of the junction unmatched.

The chain has TRBV7-9 and TRBJ1-2; 7 nucleotides line up with TRBD1. J lost 2 bases, V lost 3 bases, and 3 bases had no gene match. The CDR3 is 14 residues long. Germline V lookup: CDR1 SEHNR, CDR2 FQNEAQ (reference sequence). The DNA of the CDR3 is TGTGCCAGCAGCTTTGGGGACAGAAACTATGGCTACACCTTC. Its protein is CASSFGDRNYGYTF.

This chain joins TRBV18 and TRBJ2-5, with D possibly being TRBD1 (5 bases). The CDR3 runs 13 residues. Trimming stripped 6 bases from V and 2 bases from J, with 10 bases between. The V gene's germline CDR1 is KGHSH and CDR2 LQKENI. As DNA, the CDR3 is TGTGCCAGCTCCGAGACAGTACAAGAGACCCAGTACTTC. This translates into CASSETVQETQYF.

This clone was observed a single time. The V gene is TRBV5-4, the J gene TRBJ1-2, with D perhaps TRBD1 (5 bases). The V end lost 3 bases, the J end lost 4 bases, and 16 bases lay between the germline ends. Germline V gene lookup returns CDR1 SGHNT and CDR2 YYREEE (reference sequence). There are 15 residues in the CDR3. CDR3 in DNA: TGTGCCAGCAGCTCCAAGGGGTGGATTTCCTATGGCTACACCTTC. Protein product: CASSSKGWISYGYTF.